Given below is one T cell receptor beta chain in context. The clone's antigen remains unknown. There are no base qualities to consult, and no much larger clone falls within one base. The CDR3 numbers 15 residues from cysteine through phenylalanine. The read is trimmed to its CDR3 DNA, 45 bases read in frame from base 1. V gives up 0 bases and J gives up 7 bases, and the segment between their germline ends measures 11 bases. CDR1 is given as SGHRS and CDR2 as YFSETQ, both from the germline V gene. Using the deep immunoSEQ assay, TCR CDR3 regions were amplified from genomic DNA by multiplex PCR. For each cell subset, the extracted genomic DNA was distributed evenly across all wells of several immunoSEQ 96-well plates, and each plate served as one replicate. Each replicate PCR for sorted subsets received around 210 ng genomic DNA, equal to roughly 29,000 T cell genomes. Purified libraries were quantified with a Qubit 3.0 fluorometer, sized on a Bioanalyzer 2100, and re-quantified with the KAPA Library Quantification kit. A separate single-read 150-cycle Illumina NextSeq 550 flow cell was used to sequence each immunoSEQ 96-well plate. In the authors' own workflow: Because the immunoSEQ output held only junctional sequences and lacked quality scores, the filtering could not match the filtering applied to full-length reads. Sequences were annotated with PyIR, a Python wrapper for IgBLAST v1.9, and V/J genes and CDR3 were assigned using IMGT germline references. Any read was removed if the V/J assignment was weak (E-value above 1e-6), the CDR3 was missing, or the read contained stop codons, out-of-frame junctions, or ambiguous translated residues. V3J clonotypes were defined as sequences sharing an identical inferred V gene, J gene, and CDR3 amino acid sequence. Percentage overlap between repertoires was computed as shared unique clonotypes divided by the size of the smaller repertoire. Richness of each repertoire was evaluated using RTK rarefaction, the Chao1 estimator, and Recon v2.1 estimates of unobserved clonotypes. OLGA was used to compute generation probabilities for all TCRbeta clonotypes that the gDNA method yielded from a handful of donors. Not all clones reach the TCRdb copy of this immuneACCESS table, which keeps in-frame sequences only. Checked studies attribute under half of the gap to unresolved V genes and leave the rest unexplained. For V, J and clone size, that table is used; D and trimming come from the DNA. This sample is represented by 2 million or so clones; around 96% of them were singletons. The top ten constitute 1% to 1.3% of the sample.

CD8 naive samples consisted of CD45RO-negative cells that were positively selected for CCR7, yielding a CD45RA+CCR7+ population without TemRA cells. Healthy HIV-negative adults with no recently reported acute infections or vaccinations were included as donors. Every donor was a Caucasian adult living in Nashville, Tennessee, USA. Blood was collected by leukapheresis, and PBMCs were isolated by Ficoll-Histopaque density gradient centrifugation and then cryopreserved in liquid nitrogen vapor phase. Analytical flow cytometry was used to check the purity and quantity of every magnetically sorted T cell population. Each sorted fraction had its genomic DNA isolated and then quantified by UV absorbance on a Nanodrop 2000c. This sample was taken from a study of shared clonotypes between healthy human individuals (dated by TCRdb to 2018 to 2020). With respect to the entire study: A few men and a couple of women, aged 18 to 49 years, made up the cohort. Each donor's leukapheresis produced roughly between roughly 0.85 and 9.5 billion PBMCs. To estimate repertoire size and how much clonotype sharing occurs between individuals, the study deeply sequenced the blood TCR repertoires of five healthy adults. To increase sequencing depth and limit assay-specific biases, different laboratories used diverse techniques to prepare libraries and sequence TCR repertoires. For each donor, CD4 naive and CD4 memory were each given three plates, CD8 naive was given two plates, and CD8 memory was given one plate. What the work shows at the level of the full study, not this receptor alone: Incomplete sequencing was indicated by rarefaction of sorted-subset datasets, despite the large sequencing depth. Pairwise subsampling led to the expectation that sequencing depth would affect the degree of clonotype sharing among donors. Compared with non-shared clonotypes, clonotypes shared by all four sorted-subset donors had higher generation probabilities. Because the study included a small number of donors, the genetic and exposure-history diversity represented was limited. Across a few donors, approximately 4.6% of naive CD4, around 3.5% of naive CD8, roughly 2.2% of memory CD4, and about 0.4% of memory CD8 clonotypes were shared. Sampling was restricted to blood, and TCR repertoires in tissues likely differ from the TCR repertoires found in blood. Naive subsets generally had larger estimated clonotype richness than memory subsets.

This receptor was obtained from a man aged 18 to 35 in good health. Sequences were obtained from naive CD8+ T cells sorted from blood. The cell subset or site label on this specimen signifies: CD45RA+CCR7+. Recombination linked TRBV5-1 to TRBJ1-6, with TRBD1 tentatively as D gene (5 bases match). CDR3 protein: CASSLETVGNSPLHF. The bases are TGCGCCAGCAGCTTGGAGACAGTAGGCAATTCACCCCTCCACTTT.